The rows below give T cell receptor beta chains drawn from one sample of a study of OX40 agonist ivuxolimab in advanced cancers. Libraries were prepared by immunoSEQ multiplex PCR; TCRdb keeps only in-frame clonotypes and omits some of them. The table shows tens of thousands of clones, with 88% occurring only once. Sequences were derived from CD4+ or CD8+ T cells sorted from blood, sampled in a trial of the OX40 agonist ivuxolimab. These receptors all come from an adult with an advanced solid tumor such as melanoma, head and neck, liver or kidney cancer. Each CDR3 is given with its conserved first and last residue. A D gene is named only where the DNA matches it firmly. Size is stated for part of the rows, as once, few or many counts, or as a class when the clone is expanded.

clone_size	v_call	j_call	d_call	cdr3_aa	cdr3_nt
.	TRBV10-3	TRBJ2-5	TRBD1	CAISTGERETQYF	TGTGCCATCAGCACAGGGGAGCGAGAGACCCAGTACTTC
.	TRBV28	TRBJ2-7	.	CASSLGGTFLYEQYF	TGTGCCAGCAGTTTAGGGGGGACTTTCCTTTACGAGCAGTACTTC
few	TRBV14	TRBJ1-1	.	CASSLIWKGLGTEAFF	TGTGCCAGCAGCCTAATCTGGAAGGGCCTGGGCACTGAAGCTTTCTTT
.	TRBV10-1	TRBJ1-2	.	CASSEGGGPGGYTF	TGCGCCAGCAGTGAGGGGGGGGGACCGGGCGGCTACACCTTC
.	TRBV19	TRBJ2-7	.	CASSIQGGSYEQYF	TGTGCCAGTAGTATCCAAGGAGGATCCTACGAGCAGTACTTC
.	TRBV27	TRBJ1-2	.	CASSPPGGGYTF	TGTGCCAGCAGTCCCCCAGGTGGTGGCTACACCTTC
.	TRBV7-2	TRBJ2-4	TRBD2	CASSPWASGGRDIQYF	TGTGCCAGCAGCCCATGGGCATCGGGAGGGCGAGACATTCAGTACTTC
.	TRBV7-2	TRBJ2-2	TRBD1	CASSPGGWGNTGELFF	TGTGCCAGCAGCCCAGGGGGATGGGGAAACACCGGGGAGCTGTTTTTT
medium-sized	TRBV15	TRBJ2-1	TRBD2	CATSIRTSGYRPDEQFF	TGTGCCACCAGCATCCGGACTAGCGGGTATCGCCCCGATGAGCAGTTCTTC
.	TRBV6-1	TRBJ1-2	TRBD1	CASSPGQGADGYTF	TGTGCCAGCAGTCCAGGACAGGGGGCCGATGGCTACACCTTC
.	TRBV11-2	TRBJ1-1	TRBD1	CASSLEGTGKAFF	TGTGCCAGCAGCTTAGAAGGGACAGGAAAAGCTTTCTTT
.	TRBV15	TRBJ1-2	.	CATSRAGSAGIYGYTF	TGTGCCACCAGCAGAGCAGGCAGCGCCGGAATTTATGGCTACACCTTC
.	TRBV7-2	TRBJ2-1	.	CASSLRAVANEQFF	TGTGCCAGCAGCCTAAGGGCTGTTGCTAATGAGCAGTTCTTC
.	TRBV10-3	TRBJ1-3	TRBD1	CAISDRRQGPGNTIYF	TGTGCCATCAGTGACCGCCGACAGGGTCCAGGAAACACCATATATTTT
once	TRBV9	TRBJ2-1	TRBD2	CASSVARLAGPNEQFF	TGTGCCAGCAGCGTAGCTCGGCTAGCGGGCCCCAATGAGCAGTTCTTC
.	TRBV5-1	TRBJ2-1	TRBD1	CASSLSLGQYNEQFF	TGCGCCAGCAGCTTGTCTTTGGGACAGTACAATGAGCAGTTCTTC
once	TRBV25-1	TRBJ2-3	TRBD1	CASSEIQGIDTQYF	TGTGCCAGCAGTGAAATACAGGGGATAGATACGCAGTATTTT
.	TRBV7-2	TRBJ2-5	.	CASSRSVSGQETQYF	TGTGCCAGCAGCCGGTCAGTGAGCGGCCAAGAGACCCAGTACTTC
.	TRBV14	TRBJ1-1	.	CASSQLQGLEAFF	TGTGCCAGCAGCCAGCTACAGGGCCTTGAAGCTTTCTTT
.	TRBV5-4	TRBJ2-3	TRBD1	CASSLYRGRDTQYF	TGTGCCAGCAGCTTGTACAGGGGAAGGGATACGCAGTATTTT
once	TRBV5-1	TRBJ2-3	.	CASSLGSVIGTDTQYF	TGCGCCAGCAGCTTGGGGTCGGTGATTGGCACAGATACGCAGTATTTT
.	TRBV25-1	TRBJ2-5	.	CASSEPGKETQYF	TGTGCCAGCAGTGAACCAGGGAAAGAGACCCAGTACTTC
.	TRBV18	TRBJ2-1	TRBD1	CASSTVDREQFF	TGTGCCAGCTCAACTGTGGACAGGGAGCAGTTCTTC
.	TRBV9	TRBJ1-3	.	CASSVLPGGVSGNTIYF	TGTGCCAGCAGCGTACTTCCAGGAGGTGTCTCTGGAAACACCATATATTTT
.	TRBV7-8	TRBJ2-7	.	CASSLGDEQYF	TGTGCCAGCAGCTTAGGAGACGAGCAGTACTTC
.	TRBV14	TRBJ2-7	TRBD1	CASSQVRTGRAEQYF	TGTGCCAGCAGCCAAGTACGGACAGGGCGAGCCGAGCAGTACTTC
.	TRBV28	TRBJ2-1	TRBD1	CASSTPGQGVDEQFF	TGTGCCAGCTCTACGCCGGGACAGGGGGTAGATGAGCAGTTCTTC
.	TRBV18	TRBJ2-3	TRBD2	CASSPTGLLSTDTQYF	TGTGCCAGCTCACCCACGGGACTACTAAGCACAGATACGCAGTATTTT
few	TRBV5-4	TRBJ1-1	TRBD1	CASSPRQGRGTEAFF	TGTGCCAGCAGCCCCCGACAGGGGAGGGGAACTGAAGCTTTCTTT
.	TRBV28	TRBJ1-2	.	CASSLPLTGTYGYTF	TGTGCCAGCAGTTTACCCCTTACAGGGACCTATGGCTACACCTTC
.	TRBV4-3	TRBJ1-2	.	CASSQDLAQGGVHTF	TGCGCCAGCAGCCAAGATCTCGCGCAGGGTGGTGTCCACACCTTC
.	TRBV23-1	TRBJ2-1	.	CASSQLILDEQFF	TGCGCCAGCAGTCAATTAATCTTAGACGAGCAGTTCTTC
.	TRBV10-3	TRBJ2-3	.	CAIRSSGDGADTQYF	TGTGCCATCAGAAGCTCGGGGGACGGGGCAGATACGCAGTATTTT
few	TRBV19	TRBJ2-2	.	CASSMQGVTGELFF	TGTGCCAGTAGTATGCAAGGGGTCACCGGGGAGCTGTTTTTT
.	TRBV7-2	TRBJ2-1	TRBD1	CASSLRGTGRNEQFF	TGTGCCAGCAGCTTGAGGGGGACAGGGCGGAATGAGCAGTTCTTC
.	TRBV5-1	TRBJ2-5	TRBD2	CASSGNSGGHEETQYF	TGCGCCAGCAGCGGAAACAGCGGGGGGCACGAAGAGACCCAGTACTTC
.	TRBV6-5	TRBJ2-1	TRBD2	CASRLDGLVWGEQFF	TGTGCCAGCAGGCTGGACGGACTAGTTTGGGGTGAGCAGTTCTTC
.	TRBV7-2	TRBJ1-2	.	CASSLGGQNYGYTF	TGTGCCAGCAGCTTAGGCGGACAGAACTATGGCTACACCTTC
.	TRBV4-1	TRBJ1-2	.	CASSQDAGRGYTF	TGCGCCAGCAGCCAAGATGCGGGGCGGGGCTACACCTTC
.	TRBV20-1	TRBJ2-7	TRBD2	CSGLATYEQYF	TGCTCGGGACTAGCGACCTACGAGCAGTACTTC
.	TRBV5-1	TRBJ2-3	TRBD2	CASSRTTSGVTDTQYF	TGCGCCAGCAGCCGCACGACTAGCGGGGTGACAGATACGCAGTATTTT
.	TRBV30	TRBJ2-1	TRBD2	CAWTVAGAYNEQFF	TGTGCCTGGACCGTAGCGGGGGCCTACAATGAGCAGTTCTTC
.	TRBV5-6	TRBJ1-2	.	CASSLFRTDPNYGYTF	TGTGCCAGCAGCTTGTTTAGAACCGATCCTAACTATGGCTACACCTTC
.	TRBV19	TRBJ1-1	.	CASSQLGGTEAFF	TGTGCCAGTAGCCAACTCGGAGGCACTGAAGCTTTCTTT
.	TRBV27	TRBJ2-7	.	CASSFNRGHEQYF	TGTGCCAGCAGTTTCAATAGAGGACACGAGCAGTACTTC
.	TRBV19	TRBJ2-1	TRBD2	CASSIEGGRNEQFF	TGTGCCAGTAGTATAGAGGGCGGGAGGAATGAGCAGTTCTTC
.	TRBV7-3	TRBJ2-1	.	CASSLSGTPARHEQFF	TGTGCCAGCAGCTTAAGTGGGACTCCTGCCAGACATGAGCAGTTCTTC
.	TRBV7-3	TRBJ1-3	.	CASSPGPGNTIYF	TGTGCCAGCAGTCCAGGGCCCGGAAACACCATATATTTT
.	TRBV7-9	TRBJ2-1	TRBD1	CASSLASGTGGGEQFF	TGTGCCAGCAGCTTAGCCAGCGGGACAGGGGGCGGTGAGCAGTTCTTC
once	TRBV18	TRBJ1-5	.	CASSPGQNQPQHF	TGTGCCAGCTCACCTGGGCAGAATCAGCCCCAGCATTTT
once	TRBV5-1	TRBJ2-1	TRBD1	CASSLNRFGTGNEQFF	TGCGCCAGCAGCTTGAACCGTTTTGGGACAGGGAATGAGCAGTTCTTC